The rows below give T cell receptor beta chains drawn from one sample of a study of T cell responses to AZD1222 COVID-19 vaccine. Sequencing used immunoSEQ multiplex PCR; TCRdb keeps in-frame clones, though not all of them. The table lists about 140,000 clones, roughly 92% of them singletons. The sample consisted of peripheral blood, taken on day 0 of AZD1222 vaccination. The receptors come from an adult in good health. The CDR3 runs from the conserved cysteine through the conserved F or W. The D gene is left open where the match is weak.

v_call: TRBV27
d_call: TRBD1
j_call: TRBJ2-7
cdr3_nt: TGTGCCAGCAGTTTATCATGGACAGGGGACTACGAGCAGTACTTC
cdr3_aa: CASSLSWTGDYEQYF

v_call: TRBV6-5
d_call: TRBD1
j_call: TRBJ2-7
cdr3_nt: TGTGCCAGCAGTTACTCGAGCCAGGGGGCCTACGAGCAGTACTTC
cdr3_aa: CASSYSSQGAYEQYF

v_call: TRBV6-1
d_call: NA
j_call: TRBJ1-5
cdr3_nt: TGTGCCAGCAGTGAAATACAGGTTAGCAATCAGCCCCAGCATTTT
cdr3_aa: CASSEIQVSNQPQHF

v_call: TRBV27
d_call: NA
j_call: TRBJ2-7
cdr3_nt: TGTGCCAGCAGTTTATCAGGCGGAGAAAGCTCCTACGAGCAGTACTTC
cdr3_aa: CASSLSGGESSYEQYF

v_call: TRBV5-5
d_call: NA
j_call: TRBJ2-7
cdr3_nt: TGTGCCAGCAGCTTCGTGTCTCGGGGCTACGAGCAGTACTTC
cdr3_aa: CASSFVSRGYEQYF

v_call: TRBV5-1
d_call: TRBD2
j_call: TRBJ2-2
cdr3_nt: TGCGCCAGCAGCGAACAGCGGGGGGCCACACTCGGGGAGCTGTTTTTT
cdr3_aa: CASSEQRGATLGELFF

v_call: TRBV27
d_call: TRBD1
j_call: TRBJ1-6
cdr3_nt: TGTGCCAGCAGCTTTCTGGGACAGGAGGAATCACCCCTCCACTTT
cdr3_aa: CASSFLGQEESPLHF

v_call: TRBV3-1/TRBV3-2
d_call: TRBD2
j_call: TRBJ2-3
cdr3_nt: TGTGCCAGCAGCAATCTACCGGGACTAGCGGGAGGGATAGATACGCAGTATTTT
cdr3_aa: CASSNLPGLAGGIDTQYF

v_call: TRBV19
d_call: NA
j_call: TRBJ1-6
cdr3_nt: TGTGCCAGTAAGGACAGATCTGGCTCACCCCTCCACTTT
cdr3_aa: CASKDRSGSPLHF

v_call: TRBV29-1
d_call: NA
j_call: TRBJ2-6
cdr3_nt: TGCAGCGTCGCGACTGATATCAACTCTGGGGCCAACGTCCTGACTTTC
cdr3_aa: CSVATDINSGANVLTF